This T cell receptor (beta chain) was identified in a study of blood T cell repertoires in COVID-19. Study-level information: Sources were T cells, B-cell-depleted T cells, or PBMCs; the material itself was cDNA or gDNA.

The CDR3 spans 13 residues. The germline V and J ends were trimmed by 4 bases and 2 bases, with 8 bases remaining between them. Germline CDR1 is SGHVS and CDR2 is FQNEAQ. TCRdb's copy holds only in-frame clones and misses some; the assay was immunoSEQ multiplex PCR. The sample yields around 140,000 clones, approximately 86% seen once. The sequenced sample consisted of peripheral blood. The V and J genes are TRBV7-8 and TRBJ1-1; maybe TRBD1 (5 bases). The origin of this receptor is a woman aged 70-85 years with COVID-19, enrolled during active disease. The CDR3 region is CASSYRRNTEAFF. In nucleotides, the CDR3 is TGTGCCAGCAGCTACAGGAGAAACACTGAAGCTTTCTTT.